These T cell receptor beta chains were read from a single sample in a study of coeliac disease. Assay used: immunoSEQ multiplex PCR; TCRdb lists only in-frame clones, some missing. In the table there are several thousand clones, roughly two thirds of which are singletons. The sample was intraepithelial lymphocytes from the gut. These receptors came from a man aged 30-40 years with celiac disease. The CDR3 runs from the conserved cysteine through the conserved F or W. The D gene is left open where the match is weak. Rows give clone size only sometimes, using once, few, many, or a class for an expanded clone.

D | size | J | V | DNA | CDR3
TRBD1 | . | TRBJ2-7 | TRBV7-6 | TGTGCCAGCAGCGTAACCGGGACAGGACTATACGAGCAGTACTTC | CASSVTGTGLYEQYF
TRBD1 | . | TRBJ1-5 | TRBV7-9 | TGTGCCAGCAGCTTAGGGACAGGGGATAATCAGCCCCAGCATTTT | CASSLGTGDNQPQHF
. | . | TRBJ2-3 | TRBV9 | TGTGCCAGCAGCGGAGTCACTAGTCGGACAGATACGCAGTATTTT | CASSGVTSRTDTQYF
. | . | TRBJ1-3 | TRBV6-6 | TGTGCCAGCAGTTCCACGGGAGCGAACACCATATATTTT | CASSSTGANTIYF
. | . | TRBJ2-3 | TRBV7-9 | TGTGCCAGCAGCTTAATTGCGGCAGATACGCAGTATTTT | CASSLIAADTQYF
. | . | TRBJ1-1 | TRBV19 | TGTGCCAGTAGTCCCCTCGGGAACATAGGGACTAAAGCTTTCTTT | CASSPLGNIGTKAFF
TRBD2 | few | TRBJ2-3 | TRBV7-2 | TGTGCCAGCAGCTGGCGGGGGGAGGAGGCGCAGTATTTT | CASSWRGEEAQYF
. | . | TRBJ1-5 | TRBV4-1 | TGCGCCAGCAGCCAATTGCAGGGGAATCAGCCCCAGCATTTT | CASSQLQGNQPQHF
. | . | TRBJ1-5 | TRBV6-1 | TGTGCCAGCAGTCCTCGGGGGGGTGGACTTCAGCCCCAGCATTTT | CASSPRGGGLQPQHF
. | . | TRBJ2-1 | TRBV19 | TGTGCCAGTAGCAGCAGGGTCTATGAGCAGTTCTTC | CASSSRVYEQFF
. | . | TRBJ2-5 | TRBV7-8 | TGTGCCAGCAGCTTACGTTGGTGGAGGGGGGGCCAAGAGACCCAGTACTTC | CASSLRWWRGGQETQYF
. | few | TRBJ1-1 | TRBV11-2 | TGTGCCAGCAGCTTTGGCAGGGTAGGCGACACTGAAGCTTTCTTT | CASSFGRVGDTEAFF
TRBD2 | . | TRBJ2-7 | TRBV27 | TGTGCCAGCAGTTTGACTAGCGGAAACTACGAGCAGTACTTC | CASSLTSGNYEQYF
TRBD1 | . | TRBJ1-5 | TRBV19 | TGTGCCAGCCTTGGACAGGGCGATCAGCCCCAGCATTTT | CASLGQGDQPQHF
. | . | TRBJ1-6 | TRBV4-2 | TGTGCCAGCAGCCAAGATCACGCGGGGAATTCACCCCTCCACTTT | CASSQDHAGNSPLHF
. | . | TRBJ1-2 | TRBV5-1 | TGCGCCAGCAGCCCATACGGTTCTTATGGCTACACCTTC | CASSPYGSYGYTF
TRBD1 | few | TRBJ2-5 | TRBV28 | TGTGCCAGCACTCAAAACAGGGGGACCTACCAAGAGACCCAGTACTTC | CASTQNRGTYQETQYF
. | . | TRBJ1-4 | TRBV28 | TGTGCCAGCAGGCATAGGGGGACTAATGAAAAACTGTTTTTT | CASRHRGTNEKLFF
. | . | TRBJ1-5 | TRBV2 | TGTGCCAGCAGTGGGGGGCGTGGAAGCAATCAGCCCCAGCATTTT | CASSGGRGSNQPQHF
. | . | TRBJ2-3 | TRBV14 | TGTGCCAGCAGCCAAGAGTCGCGAGCAGATACGCAGTATTTT | CASSQESRADTQYF
. | . | TRBJ1-2 | TRBV6-1 | TGTGCCAGCAGGACCACAGATACACTTAACTATGGCTACACCTTC | CASRTTDTLNYGYTF
TRBD2 | . | TRBJ2-1 | TRBV6-5 | TGTGCCAGCAGTGGGCTAGCGGGAGAGCAGTTCTTC | CASSGLAGEQFF
. | . | TRBJ2-3 | TRBV29-1 | TGCAGCGTTGACCCAGGCGGCACAGATACGCAGTATTTT | CSVDPGGTDTQYF
. | . | TRBJ1-1 | TRBV6-6 | TGTGCCAGCAGTCCGACAGTACTGAACACTGAAGCTTTCTTT | CASSPTVLNTEAFF
. | . | TRBJ1-1 | TRBV9 | TGTGCCAGCAGCGTTCTAACAGGCGACACTAAAGCTTTCTTT | CASSVLTGDTKAFF